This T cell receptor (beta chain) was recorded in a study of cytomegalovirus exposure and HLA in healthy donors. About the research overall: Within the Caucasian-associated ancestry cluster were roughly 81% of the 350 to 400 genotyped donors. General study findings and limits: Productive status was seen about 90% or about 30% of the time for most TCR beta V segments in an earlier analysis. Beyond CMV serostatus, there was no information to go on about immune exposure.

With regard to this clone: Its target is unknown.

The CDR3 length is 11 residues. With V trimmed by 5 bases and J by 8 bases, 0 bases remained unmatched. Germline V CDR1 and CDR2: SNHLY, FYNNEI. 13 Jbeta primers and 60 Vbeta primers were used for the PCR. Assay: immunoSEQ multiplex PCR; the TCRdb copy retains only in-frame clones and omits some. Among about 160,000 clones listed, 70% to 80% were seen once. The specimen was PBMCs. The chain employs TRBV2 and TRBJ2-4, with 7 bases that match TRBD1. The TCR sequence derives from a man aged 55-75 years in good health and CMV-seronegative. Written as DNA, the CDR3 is TGTGCCAGCAGTCAGGGGGACATTCAGTACTTC. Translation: CASSQGDIQYF.